This TCR beta chain was sequenced for a study of T cell repertoires in cytomegalovirus infection. Study at large: Public TCR beta signature analysis indicated the presence of both CMV infection and matching HLA type. Study-wide findings and caveats: Cumulative frequency of public TCR beta families picked out carriers of CMV plus the relevant HLA.

TCRdb analysed the reads with MiXCR anew, one entry per CDR3 protein. The table shows some 800,000 distinct CDR3 sequences, with almost 30% occurring only once. V lost 10 bases and J lost 5, with 11 bases in between. Germline V gene lookup returns CDR1 SGHTA and CDR2 FQGNSA. The CDR3 is 12 residues long. This clonotype was detected many times. The antigen is not known. The receptor was isolated from a human donor in good health (CMV status not recorded). Some clones in this sample may be carry-over from other donors' samples. The sequences come from cultured CD8+ T cells from PBMCs, collected from culture after CMV antigen stimulation. This chain links TRBV7-2 with TRBJ2-2; no reliable D call. The CDR3 nucleotides read TGTGCCAACGGGCTGGGAACCGGGGAGCTGTTTTTT. Protein sequence: CANGLGTGELFF.